The sequence of this T cell receptor (beta chain) was determined in a study of blood T cell repertoires in COVID-19. This clone occurred once. CDR1 and CDR2 from the germline V gene are SGHTS and YDEGEE. Trimming took off 7 bases at V and 4 bases at J, with 12 bases between the two ends. The CDR3 totals 13 residues. The table came from immunoSEQ multiplex PCR; TCRdb's copy has only in-frame clones and leaves some out. Of tens of thousands of clones in the sample, 80% to 95% were seen once. The sequencing sample was made of peripheral blood. This TCR derives from a human donor with active COVID-19. The donor label of this sample is uncertain. The chain couples TRBV5-8 to TRBJ1-5; no clear D gene. CDR3: CASGPKQNQPQHF. In DNA form, the CDR3 reads TGTGCCAGCGGGCCCAAGCAGAATCAGCCCCAGCATTTT.